This T cell receptor (beta chain) was profiled in a study of CD8 T cells in cerebrospinal fluid in Alzheimer's disease. Study outcomes and limitations: The largest CSF clone was proportionally bigger in mild cognitive impairment or Alzheimer's disease than controls. Expanded clones of at least 3% were commoner in Alzheimer's patients than healthy subjects.

The CDR3 extends over 13 amino acids. CDR1 is LGHDT, CDR2 YNNKEL, per germline (reference sequence). Judged by frequency, this clonotype is medium-sized. The antigen remains undetermined. CSF cells underwent 10X single-cell V(D)J and 5' gene-expression profiling. TCRdb re-called the 10x single-cell sequencing reads and catalogs CDR3 proteins one per entry, DNA excluded. The clone table shows 1,500 to 2,000 distinct CDR3 sequences, with the ten largest holding less than 11%. This receptor was obtained from a human donor in good health. This chain uses TRBV3-1 with TRBJ1-1; TCRdb's D gene call, TRBD1, goes unchecked for lack of DNA. Sequencing was performed on cerebrospinal fluid. The CDR3 here is CASTLMGGTEAFF.